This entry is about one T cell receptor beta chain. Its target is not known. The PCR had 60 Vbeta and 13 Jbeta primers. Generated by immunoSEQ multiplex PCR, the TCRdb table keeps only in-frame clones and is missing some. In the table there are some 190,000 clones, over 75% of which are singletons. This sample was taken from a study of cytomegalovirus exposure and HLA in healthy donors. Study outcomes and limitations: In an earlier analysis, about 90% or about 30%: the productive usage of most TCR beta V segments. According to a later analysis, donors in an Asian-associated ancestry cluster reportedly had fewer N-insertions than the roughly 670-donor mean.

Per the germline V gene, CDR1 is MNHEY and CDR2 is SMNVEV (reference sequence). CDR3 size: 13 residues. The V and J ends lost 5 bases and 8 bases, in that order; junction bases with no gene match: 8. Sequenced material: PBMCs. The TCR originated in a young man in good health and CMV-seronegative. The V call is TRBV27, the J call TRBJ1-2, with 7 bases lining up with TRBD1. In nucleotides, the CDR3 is TGTGCCAGCAGTCACAGGGGATTGGGAGGCTACACCTTC. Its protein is CASSHRGLGGYTF.